The T cell receptor (beta chain) under discussion was sequenced for a study of cytomegalovirus exposure and HLA in healthy donors. Study context: The platform used for the roughly 110 validation repertoires matched that of the approximately 620 first-cohort repertoires, a later analysis reported.

Germline V CDR1 and CDR2: MGHDK, SYGVNS. V shed 5 bases and J 5 bases; nucleotides not matched to a gene: 9. The CDR3 covers 15 residues. Separation from the approximately 710-subject first cohort characterized the roughly 120-subject validation cohort, to which the donors belonged. Data came from immunoSEQ multiplex PCR; TCRdb stores just in-frame clones and leaves some out. The sample includes over 200,000 clones, roughly 89% seen only once; the top ten take less than 0.4%. The chain joins TRBV25-1 to TRBJ2-1; 7 bases match TRBD1. The sequencing input was PBMCs. This TCR came from a woman younger than 30 in good health and CMV-seronegative. This CDR3 reads CASSTTGTANNEQFF. The CDR3, as DNA: TGTGCCAGCAGTACTACCGGGACAGCAAACAATGAGCAGTTCTTC.